A selection of T cell receptor beta chains follows, all from one sample in a study of T-cell reconstitution after alpha-beta-depleted transplantation in children. Each CDR3 protein is one row after TCRdb ran MiXCR on the PCR reads. The sample shows 90,000 to 100,000 distinct CDR3 sequences, 20% to 25% of them seen only once. The sample was PBMCs, taken before TCRalphabeta/CD19-depleted stem cell transplant. The source of these receptors is a boy aged 2 to 10 with acute lymphoblastic leukemia, due to receive a stem cell transplant. The CDR3 runs from the conserved cysteine through the conserved F or W. The D gene is left open where the match is weak. The size entry is marked missing in some rows and otherwise reads once, few, many or a size class.

CDR3nt	CDR3aa	abundance	d_gene	v_gene	j_gene
TGCGCCAGCAGCTTGGATCAGGGAGAATACAATGAGCAGTTCTTC	CASSLDQGEYNEQFF	NA	NA	TRBV5-1	TRBJ2-1
TGTGCCAGCAGCGTAGAAGGGGGACTAGCGGGAACTAGCACAGATACGCAGTATTTT	CASSVEGGLAGTSTDTQYF	few	TRBD2	TRBV9	TRBJ2-3
TGTGCCAGCAGAGCGGGACTAGCGGTACCTAATGAGCAGTTCTTC	CASRAGLAVPNEQFF	many	TRBD2	TRBV6-2/TRBV6-3	TRBJ2-1
TGTGCCAGCAGCCCGGCGCAGGGGCCGGCCTACGAGCAGTACTTC	CASSPAQGPAYEQYF	few	NA	TRBV7-9	TRBJ2-7
TGCGCCAGCAGCTTGGCGGGGCGCTCTGGGGCCAACGTCCTGACTTTC	CASSLAGRSGANVLTF	NA	NA	TRBV5-1	TRBJ2-6
TGTGCCAGCAGTTTAGGAGCTAGCGGAGGCTGGAAGACCCAGTACTTC	CASSLGASGGWKTQYF	NA	TRBD2	TRBV28	TRBJ2-5
TGCGCCAGCAGCCGAGGGACTAGCGGAGGGTACAATGAGCAGTTCTTC	CASSRGTSGGYNEQFF	NA	TRBD2	TRBV10-2	TRBJ2-1
TGTGCCAGCAGCCCCGAGGCGGGACGGAACTATGGCTACACCTTC	CASSPEAGRNYGYTF	many	NA	TRBV5-5	TRBJ1-2
TGTGCCAGCAGTGACCGTCTTACCCAAGAGACCCAGTACTTC	CASSDRLTQETQYF	few	NA	TRBV6-4	TRBJ2-5
TGTGCCAGCAGCTTAGGAACTAGCGGAGGGACGATTAATGAGCAGTTCTTC	CASSLGTSGGTINEQFF	NA	TRBD2	TRBV7-2	TRBJ2-1
TGTGCCAGCAGTTTAAGGACAGGGGCCCTCAATCAGCCCCAGCATTTT	CASSLRTGALNQPQHF	NA	TRBD1	TRBV27	TRBJ1-5
TGCGCCAGCAGCCAGGGTAGAACTAGCTCCTACGAGCAGTACTTC	CASSQGRTSSYEQYF	few	NA	TRBV4-3	TRBJ2-7
TGTGCCAGCAGCGTGGGAGGCAGTGCGTCCTACGAGCAGTACTTC	CASSVGGSASYEQYF	NA	NA	TRBV9	TRBJ2-7
TGCAGTGCTAGAAGCCTCCCGCCCAACACAGATACGCAGTATTTT	CSARSLPPNTDTQYF	few	NA	TRBV20-1	TRBJ2-3
TGCAGTGCAACCCTGGGACTAGCGGAGCCCCAGTGGTACAATGAGCAGTTCTTC	CSATLGLAEPQWYNEQFF	NA	TRBD2	TRBV20-1	TRBJ2-1
TGTGCCATCAGTGATGGGAGCAAGGGGCGGGAGACCCAGTACTTC	CAISDGSKGRETQYF	NA	NA	TRBV10-3	TRBJ2-5
TGTGCCAGCAGTACCGGGACTCGCGAAAAACTGTTTTTT	CASSTGTREKLFF	NA	NA	TRBV6-1	TRBJ1-4
TGTGCCAGCAGCTTAGCGGTCGGCGGAGGGGCTTACGAGCAGTACTTC	CASSLAVGGGAYEQYF	NA	NA	TRBV7-2	TRBJ2-7
TGTGCCAGCAGCTACTCAAACGGTGAGCAGTTCTTC	CASSYSNGEQFF	NA	NA	TRBV3-1	TRBJ2-1
TGCGCCAGCAGCCAAGATTGGAGGGTCAATGACTACAATGAGCAGTTCTTC	CASSQDWRVNDYNEQFF	few	NA	TRBV4-3	TRBJ2-1
TGTGCCAGCAGCTTGTCAGAGACCCAGTACTTC	CASSLSETQYF	NA	NA	TRBV5-5	TRBJ2-5
TGCAGTGCTAGGGCTACTAGCGGAGGGGCCTCCCCGCAGTTCTTC	CSARATSGGASPQFF	NA	TRBD2	TRBV20-1	TRBJ2-1
TGTGCCAGCAGTTTGGTCCGGCGGGAGCAGTACTTC	CASSLVRREQYF	few	NA	TRBV28	TRBJ2-7
TGTGCCAGCAGCTTAGCTGGACTGGGCTCCTACAATGAGCAGTTCTTC	CASSLAGLGSYNEQFF	few	NA	TRBV7-2	TRBJ2-1
TGTGCCAGCACCTCGACACAACCTTACAATGAGCAGTTCTTC	CASTSTQPYNEQFF	many	NA	TRBV12-3/TRBV12-4	TRBJ2-1
TGCGCCAGCAGCTATGGACAGGTCACTGAAGCTTTCTTT	CASSYGQVTEAFF	NA	TRBD1	TRBV5-1	TRBJ1-1
TGCAGCGTCCTTCAACCGGGTCTATACACCGGGGAGCTGTTTTTT	CSVLQPGLYTGELFF	NA	NA	TRBV29-1	TRBJ2-2
TGTGCCAGCAGTGACACCTACGAGCAGTACTTC	CASSDTYEQYF	NA	NA	TRBV6-1	TRBJ2-7
TGTGCCAGCAGCTTGGGGGACAGAGTGGGACCCCAGCATTTT	CASSLGDRVGPQHF	NA	TRBD1	TRBV5-6	TRBJ1-5
TGCAGTGCTAGAGAATTCCCTTCAGCGAGCGGAGGCTACGAGCAGTACTTC	CSAREFPSASGGYEQYF	many	NA	TRBV20-1	TRBJ2-7
TGCGCCAGCAGCTTCCTTGGGACAGGGGGCCCAGATACGCAGTATTTT	CASSFLGTGGPDTQYF	NA	TRBD1	TRBV5-1	TRBJ2-3
TGTGCCAGCAGCCCCGGGACAGGGGGCTCCTACGAGCAGTACTTC	CASSPGTGGSYEQYF	NA	TRBD1	TRBV3-1	TRBJ2-7
TGTGCCAGCGACTTCGTCCTAGCGGAGGGGGCCGGTACGCAGTATTTT	CASDFVLAEGAGTQYF	NA	NA	TRBV12-3/TRBV12-4	TRBJ2-3
TGTGCCACCAGTGATTGGAAGGGGGCCGATGAGCAGTTCTTC	CATSDWKGADEQFF	few	TRBD1	TRBV24-1	TRBJ2-1
TGTGCCAGCAGTTACATTGGCGGAGGGGCGAATGAGCAGTTCTTC	CASSYIGGGANEQFF	NA	NA	TRBV6-5	TRBJ2-1
TGTGCCAGCAGCCACGGACTAGCGAGCGATGAGCAGTTCTTC	CASSHGLASDEQFF	NA	TRBD2	TRBV3-1	TRBJ2-1
TGTGCCAGCAGTATAAGACTAGCGGGAACCACCGGGGAGCTGTTTTTT	CASSIRLAGTTGELFF	NA	TRBD2	TRBV27	TRBJ2-2
TGCGCCAGCAGTCGGGCAGGCGAGGGGATCTCCTACGAGCAGTACTTC	CASSRAGEGISYEQYF	many	NA	TRBV5-1	TRBJ2-7
TGTGCCAGCAGTTTTTCCGGGACTGAGACCACTGAAGCTTTCTTT	CASSFSGTETTEAFF	few	NA	TRBV12-3/TRBV12-4	TRBJ1-1
TGCAGTGCTAGAGATGTTGTAATTTTAGCGCGAACTTTGGACGAGCAGTACTTC	CSARDVVILARTLDEQYF	NA	NA	TRBV20-1	TRBJ2-7
TGTGCCAGCAGTTTATTTGGGACAGGGCGGTACGAGCAGTACTTC	CASSLFGTGRYEQYF	few	TRBD1	TRBV12-3/TRBV12-4	TRBJ2-7
TGTGCCAGCAGCGGACGGACAGGGGTGCGGACAGATACGCAGTATTTT	CASSGRTGVRTDTQYF	few	TRBD1	TRBV7-2	TRBJ2-3
TGCGCCAGCAGCCAAGCCATCCTGAGCTCATATGGCTACACCTTC	CASSQAILSSYGYTF	once	NA	TRBV4-3	TRBJ1-2
TGCAGTGCTCCGACGGCGGAGGGAAGCACAGATACGCAGTATTTT	CSAPTAEGSTDTQYF	many	NA	TRBV20-1	TRBJ2-3
TGTGCCATCAGCGCGGACAGGGGGAACACCGGGGAGCTGTTTTTT	CAISADRGNTGELFF	NA	TRBD1	TRBV10-3	TRBJ2-2
TGCGCCAGCAGCCAAGATTTGGGACAGCCCTACGAGCAGTACTTC	CASSQDLGQPYEQYF	many	TRBD1	TRBV4-3	TRBJ2-7
TGTGCCAGCAGCCCGCTAGGACACGACTCTGGGGCCAACGTCCTGACTTTC	CASSPLGHDSGANVLTF	many	NA	TRBV5-6	TRBJ2-6
TGCAGTGCCCCTCCCAGGACAGGGGGCGACTATGGCTACACCTTC	CSAPPRTGGDYGYTF	few	TRBD1	TRBV20-1	TRBJ1-2
TGCGCCAGCAGCCCCGGGACAGCGATGGGTAACACTGAAGCTTTCTTT	CASSPGTAMGNTEAFF	many	TRBD1	TRBV4-3	TRBJ1-1
TGTGCCAGCTCAGGAGGAACAACTTACAATGAGCAGTTCTTC	CASSGGTTYNEQFF	NA	NA	TRBV5-4	TRBJ2-1
TGCGCCAGCAGCCAAGGTCCGGACAGGGAGACCTACGAGCAGTACTTC	CASSQGPDRETYEQYF	NA	TRBD1	TRBV4-1	TRBJ2-7
TGTGCCAGCAGCCCCTGGCGAAGCGGAGGGGCCTTTAATGAGCAGTTCTTC	CASSPWRSGGAFNEQFF	NA	NA	TRBV7-8	TRBJ2-1
TGCGCCAGCAGCTTGATGGCTAGCGGAGGAATCCTCAATGAGCAGTTCTTC	CASSLMASGGILNEQFF	NA	TRBD2	TRBV5-1	TRBJ2-1
TGTGCCAGCAGCTTTAAAGCGGGAGGGGGAAACATTCAGTACTTC	CASSFKAGGGNIQYF	NA	TRBD2	TRBV7-2	TRBJ2-4
TGTGCCAGCAGTTTCGGGACAGGGATCAATGAGCAGTTCTTC	CASSFGTGINEQFF	large	TRBD1	TRBV27	TRBJ2-1
TGTGCCAGCAGCCTAGGACCGAGGGGCACTGAAGCTTTCTTT	CASSLGPRGTEAFF	NA	NA	TRBV3-1	TRBJ1-1
TGTGCCAGCTCACCCACAGCAGATACGCAGTATTTT	CASSPTADTQYF	NA	NA	TRBV18	TRBJ2-3
TGTGCCAGCTCGCCTCAATCCGACGGGTACCAAGAGACCCAGTACTTC	CASSPQSDGYQETQYF	NA	NA	TRBV18	TRBJ2-5
TGCAGCGTTACGACTAGCGGAGAGGGTTCGGGCACCGGGGAGCTGTTTTTT	CSVTTSGEGSGTGELFF	few	TRBD2	TRBV29-1	TRBJ2-2